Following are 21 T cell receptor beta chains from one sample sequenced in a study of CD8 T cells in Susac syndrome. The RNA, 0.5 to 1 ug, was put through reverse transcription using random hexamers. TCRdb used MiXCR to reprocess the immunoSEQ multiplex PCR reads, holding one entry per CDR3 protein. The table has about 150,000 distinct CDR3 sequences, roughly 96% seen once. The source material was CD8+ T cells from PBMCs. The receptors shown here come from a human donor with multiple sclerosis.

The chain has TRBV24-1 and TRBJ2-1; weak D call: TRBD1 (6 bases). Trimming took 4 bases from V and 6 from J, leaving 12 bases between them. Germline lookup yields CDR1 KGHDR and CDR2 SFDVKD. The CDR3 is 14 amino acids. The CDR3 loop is CATSDTTGLNEQFF. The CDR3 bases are TGTGCCACCAGTGACACCACAGGGCTCAATGAGCAGTTCTTC.

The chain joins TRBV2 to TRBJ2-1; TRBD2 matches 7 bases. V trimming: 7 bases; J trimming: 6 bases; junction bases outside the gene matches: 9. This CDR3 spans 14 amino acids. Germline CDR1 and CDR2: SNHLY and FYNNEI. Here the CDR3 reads CASNRRGRSNEQFF. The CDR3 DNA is TGTGCCAGCAATAGGCGGGGGAGGAGCAATGAGCAGTTCTTC.

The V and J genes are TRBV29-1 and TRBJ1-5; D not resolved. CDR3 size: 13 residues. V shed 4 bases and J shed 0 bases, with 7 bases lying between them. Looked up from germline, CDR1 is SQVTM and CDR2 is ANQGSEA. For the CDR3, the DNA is TGCAGCGTTGCGGGGTCTAGCAATCAGCCCCAGCATTTT. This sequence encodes CSVAGSSNQPQHF. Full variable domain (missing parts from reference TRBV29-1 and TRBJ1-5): SAVISQKPSRDICQRGTSLTIQCQVDSQVTMMFWYRQQPGQSLTLIATANQGSEATYESGFVIDKFPISRPNLTFSTLTVSNMSPEDSSIYLCSVAGSSNQPQHFGDGTRLSIL.

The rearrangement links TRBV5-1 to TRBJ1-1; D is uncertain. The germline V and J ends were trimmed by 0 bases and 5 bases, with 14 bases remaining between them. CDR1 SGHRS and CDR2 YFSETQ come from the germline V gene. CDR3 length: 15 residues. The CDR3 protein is CASSLAAGRGTEAFF. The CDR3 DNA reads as TGCGCCAGCAGCTTGGCCGCCGGCAGAGGTACTGAAGCTTTCTTT.

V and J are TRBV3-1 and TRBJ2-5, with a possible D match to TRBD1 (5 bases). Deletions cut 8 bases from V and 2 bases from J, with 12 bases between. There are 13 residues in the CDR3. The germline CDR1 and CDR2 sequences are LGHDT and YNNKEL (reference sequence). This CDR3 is CASGEDTQETQYF. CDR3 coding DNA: TGTGCCAGCGGCGAGGACACTCAAGAGACCCAGTACTTC.

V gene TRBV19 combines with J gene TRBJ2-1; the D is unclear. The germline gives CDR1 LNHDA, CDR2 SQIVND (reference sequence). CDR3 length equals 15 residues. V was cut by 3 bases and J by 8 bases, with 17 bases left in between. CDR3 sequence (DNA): TGTGCCAGTAGTATCGGGCTGTACCGGGTCGATGAGCAGTTCTTC. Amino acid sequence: CASSIGLYRVDEQFF.

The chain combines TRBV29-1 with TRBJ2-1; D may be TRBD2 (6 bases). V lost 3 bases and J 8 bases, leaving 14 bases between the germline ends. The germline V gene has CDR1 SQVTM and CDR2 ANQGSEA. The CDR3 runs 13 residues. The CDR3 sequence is CSVEEEGWHEQFF. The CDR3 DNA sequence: TGCAGCGTTGAGGAGGAGGGATGGCATGAGCAGTTCTTC.

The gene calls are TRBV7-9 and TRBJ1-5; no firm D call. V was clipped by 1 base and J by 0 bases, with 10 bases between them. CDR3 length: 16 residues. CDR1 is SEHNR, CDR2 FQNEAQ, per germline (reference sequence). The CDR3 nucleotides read TGTGCCAGCAGCTTAGGTGGAGCCTCTAGCAATCAGCCCCAGCATTTT. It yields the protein CASSLGGASSNQPQHF.

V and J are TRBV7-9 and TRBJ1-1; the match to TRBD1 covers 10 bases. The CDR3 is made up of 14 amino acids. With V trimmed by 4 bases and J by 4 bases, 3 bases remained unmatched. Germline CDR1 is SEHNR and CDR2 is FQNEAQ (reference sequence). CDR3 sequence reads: CASSWWTGGTEAFF. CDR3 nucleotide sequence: TGTGCCAGCAGCTGGTGGACAGGGGGCACTGAAGCTTTCTTT.

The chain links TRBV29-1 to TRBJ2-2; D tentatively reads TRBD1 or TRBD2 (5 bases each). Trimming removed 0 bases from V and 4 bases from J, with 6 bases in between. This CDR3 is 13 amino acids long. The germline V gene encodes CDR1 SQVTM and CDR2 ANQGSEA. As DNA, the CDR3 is TGCAGCGTTGAAGATGGGGGCACCGGGGAGCTGTTTTTT. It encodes CSVEDGGTGELFF.

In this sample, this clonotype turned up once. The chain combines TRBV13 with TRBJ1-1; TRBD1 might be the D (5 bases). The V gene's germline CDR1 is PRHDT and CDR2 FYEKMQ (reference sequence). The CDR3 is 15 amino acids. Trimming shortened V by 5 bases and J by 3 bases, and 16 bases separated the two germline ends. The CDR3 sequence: CASSPGLLGDTEAFF. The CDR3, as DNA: TGTGCCAGCAGCCCGGGACTTCTGGGGGACACTGAAGCTTTCTTT.

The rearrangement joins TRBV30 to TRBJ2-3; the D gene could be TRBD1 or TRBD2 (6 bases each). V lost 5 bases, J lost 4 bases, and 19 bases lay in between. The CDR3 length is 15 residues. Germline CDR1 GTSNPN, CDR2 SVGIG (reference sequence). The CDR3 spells CAWSPGGGGADTQYF. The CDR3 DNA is TGTGCCTGGTCCCCTGGAGGGGGTGGTGCAGATACGCAGTATTTT.

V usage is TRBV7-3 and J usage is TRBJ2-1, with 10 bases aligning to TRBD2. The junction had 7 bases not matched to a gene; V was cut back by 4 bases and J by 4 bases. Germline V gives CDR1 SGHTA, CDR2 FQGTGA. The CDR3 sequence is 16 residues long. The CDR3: CASSSLAGASYNEQFF. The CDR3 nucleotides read TGTGCCAGCAGCTCCCTAGCGGGGGCCTCATACAATGAGCAGTTCTTC.

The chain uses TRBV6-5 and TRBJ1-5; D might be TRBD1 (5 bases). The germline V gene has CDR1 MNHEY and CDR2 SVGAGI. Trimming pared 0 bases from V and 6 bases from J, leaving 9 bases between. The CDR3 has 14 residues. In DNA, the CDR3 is TGTGCCAGCAGTTACTCCCTGGGGGGTCAGCCCCAGCATTTT. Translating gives CASSYSLGGQPQHF.

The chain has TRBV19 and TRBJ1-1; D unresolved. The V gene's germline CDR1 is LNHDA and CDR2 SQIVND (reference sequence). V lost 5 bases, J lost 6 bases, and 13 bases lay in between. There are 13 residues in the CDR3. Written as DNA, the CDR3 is TGTGCCAGTAGTTGGGAGGGAGGATCTGAAGCTTTCTTT. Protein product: CASSWEGGSEAFF.

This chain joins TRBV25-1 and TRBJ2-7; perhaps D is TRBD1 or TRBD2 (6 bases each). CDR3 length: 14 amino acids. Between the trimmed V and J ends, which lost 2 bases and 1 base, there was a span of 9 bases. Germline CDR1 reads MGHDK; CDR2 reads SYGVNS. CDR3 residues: CASSEGGLSYEQYF. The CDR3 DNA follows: TGTGCCAGCAGTGAAGGGGGGCTGTCCTACGAGCAGTACTTC.

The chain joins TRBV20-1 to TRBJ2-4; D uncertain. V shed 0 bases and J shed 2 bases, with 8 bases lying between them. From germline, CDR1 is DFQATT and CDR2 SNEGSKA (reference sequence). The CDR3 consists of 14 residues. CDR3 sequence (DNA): TGCAGTGCTAGAGAGGCGAACACCAAAAACATTCAGTACTTC. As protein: CSAREANTKNIQYF.

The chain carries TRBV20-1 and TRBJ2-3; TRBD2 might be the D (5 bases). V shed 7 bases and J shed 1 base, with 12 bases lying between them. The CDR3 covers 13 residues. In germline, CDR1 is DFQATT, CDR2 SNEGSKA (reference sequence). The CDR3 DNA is TGCAGTGTCAAGAGCGGAGGCACAGATACGCAGTATTTT. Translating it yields CSVKSGGTDTQYF.

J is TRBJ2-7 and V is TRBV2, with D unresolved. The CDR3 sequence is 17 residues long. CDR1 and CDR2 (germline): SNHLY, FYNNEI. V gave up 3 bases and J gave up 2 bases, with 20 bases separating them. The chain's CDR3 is CASSDLMGEAPAYEQYF. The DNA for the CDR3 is TGTGCCAGCAGTGACTTGATGGGCGAAGCTCCAGCCTACGAGCAGTACTTC.

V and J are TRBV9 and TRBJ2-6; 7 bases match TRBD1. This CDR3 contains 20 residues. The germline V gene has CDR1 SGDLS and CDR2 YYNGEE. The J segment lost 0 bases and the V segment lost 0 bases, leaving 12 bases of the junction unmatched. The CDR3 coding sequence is TGTGCCAGCAGCGTAGCTGGGGTACGGGACAGCTACTCTGGGGCCAACGTCCTGACTTTC. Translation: CASSVAGVRDSYSGANVLTF.

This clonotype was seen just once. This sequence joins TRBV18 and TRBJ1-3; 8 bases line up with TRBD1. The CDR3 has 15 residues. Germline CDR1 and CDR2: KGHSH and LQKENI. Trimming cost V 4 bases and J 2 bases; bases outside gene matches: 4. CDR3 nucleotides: TGTGCCAGCTCACAGGGACAGGCAACTGGAAACACCATATATTTT. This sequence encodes CASSQGQATGNTIYF.